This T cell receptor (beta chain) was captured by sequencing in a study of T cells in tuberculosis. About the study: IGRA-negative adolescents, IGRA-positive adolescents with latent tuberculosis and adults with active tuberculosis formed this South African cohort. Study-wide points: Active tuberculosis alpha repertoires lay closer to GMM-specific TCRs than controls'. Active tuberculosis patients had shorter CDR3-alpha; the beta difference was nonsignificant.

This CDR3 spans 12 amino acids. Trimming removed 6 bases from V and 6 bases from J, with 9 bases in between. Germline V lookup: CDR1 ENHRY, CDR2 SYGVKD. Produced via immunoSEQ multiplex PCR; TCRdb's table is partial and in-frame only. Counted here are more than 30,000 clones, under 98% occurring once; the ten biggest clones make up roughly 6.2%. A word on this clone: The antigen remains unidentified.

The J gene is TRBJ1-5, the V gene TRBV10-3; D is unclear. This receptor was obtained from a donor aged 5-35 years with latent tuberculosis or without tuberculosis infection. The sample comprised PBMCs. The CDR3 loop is CAISSGGQPQHF. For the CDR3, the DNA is TGTGCCATCAGCTCAGGAGGTCAGCCCCAGCATTTT.